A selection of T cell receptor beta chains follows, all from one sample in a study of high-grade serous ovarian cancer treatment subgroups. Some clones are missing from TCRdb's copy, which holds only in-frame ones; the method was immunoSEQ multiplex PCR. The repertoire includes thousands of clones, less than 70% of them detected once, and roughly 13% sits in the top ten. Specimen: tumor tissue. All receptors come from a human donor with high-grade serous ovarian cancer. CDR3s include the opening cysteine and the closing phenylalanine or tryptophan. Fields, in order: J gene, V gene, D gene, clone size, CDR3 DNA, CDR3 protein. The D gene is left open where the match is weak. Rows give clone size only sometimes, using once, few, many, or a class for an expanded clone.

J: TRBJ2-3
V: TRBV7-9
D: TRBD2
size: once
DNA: TGTGCCAGCAGCTCGGGACTAGCGGGGGTGGCAGATACGCAGTATTTT
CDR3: CASSSGLAGVADTQYF

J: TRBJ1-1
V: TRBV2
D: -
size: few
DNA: TGTGCCAGCACGTACGGGAACACTGAAGCTTTCTTT
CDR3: CASTYGNTEAFF

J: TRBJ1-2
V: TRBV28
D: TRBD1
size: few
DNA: TGTGCCAGCAGTTTAGGGACAGGGGAAGGAACCTTC
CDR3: CASSLGTGEGTF

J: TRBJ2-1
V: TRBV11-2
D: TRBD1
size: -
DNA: TGTGCCAGCAGCATCTTAGGACAGGTACTTGGGCAGTTCTTC
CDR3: CASSILGQVLGQFF

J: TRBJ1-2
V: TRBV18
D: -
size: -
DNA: TGTGCCAGCTCACCAGGGGTAACCGAATATGGCTACACCTTC
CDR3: CASSPGVTEYGYTF

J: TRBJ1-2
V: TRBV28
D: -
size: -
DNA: TGTGCCAGCAGCAGGAACTATGGCTACACCTTC
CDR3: CASSRNYGYTF

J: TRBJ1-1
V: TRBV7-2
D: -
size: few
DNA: TGTGCCAGCACTCCCCGGGGGGCGATGAACACTGAAGCTTTCTTT
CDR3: CASTPRGAMNTEAFF

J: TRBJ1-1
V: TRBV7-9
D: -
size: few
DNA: TGTGCCAGCAGTAGAGGGTCGGGGCCAGAAGCTTTCTTT
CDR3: CASSRGSGPEAFF

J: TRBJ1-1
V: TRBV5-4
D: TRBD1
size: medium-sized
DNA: TGTGCCAGCAGCAACCCACAGGGGAGTGGAACGGACACTGAAGCTTTCTTT
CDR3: CASSNPQGSGTDTEAFF

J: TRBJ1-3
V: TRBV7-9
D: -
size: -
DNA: TGTGCCAGCAGCTCCGGGGGATCTGGAAACACCATATATTTT
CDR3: CASSSGGSGNTIYF

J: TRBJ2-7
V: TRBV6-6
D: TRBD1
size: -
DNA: TGTGCCAGCAGCCGTCTCCGGGACAGGGGCCACGAGCAGTACTTC
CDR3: CASSRLRDRGHEQYF

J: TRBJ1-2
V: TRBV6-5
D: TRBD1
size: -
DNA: TGTGCCAGCAGCTCCCCACGGACAGGGGGAGGCTACACCTTC
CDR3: CASSSPRTGGGYTF

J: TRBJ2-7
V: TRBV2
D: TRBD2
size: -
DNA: TGTGCCAGGGGGACAGCGGGAGGCTACGAGCAGTACTTC
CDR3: CARGTAGGYEQYF

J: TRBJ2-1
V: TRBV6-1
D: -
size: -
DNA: TGTGCCAGTACTGAACCAGGGCAGGGAAGAAACAATGAGCAGTTCTTC
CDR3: CASTEPGQGRNNEQFF

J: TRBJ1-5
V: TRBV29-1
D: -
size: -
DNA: TGCAGCGTTGGGGGACGGGATAGCAATCAGCCCCAGCATTTT
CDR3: CSVGGRDSNQPQHF

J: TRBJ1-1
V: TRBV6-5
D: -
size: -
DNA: TGTGCCAGCAACTCGCCCCGAGGGGACACTGAAGCTTTCTTT
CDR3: CASNSPRGDTEAFF